Presented here are 20 T cell receptor beta chains from one specimen sequenced in a study of cytomegalovirus exposure and HLA in healthy donors. Primers included in the PCR were 60 Vbeta and 13 Jbeta primers. Method: immunoSEQ multiplex PCR; TCRdb's copy keeps in-frame clones and lacks some. The sample contains roughly 150,000 clones, more than 7.5% of which appear only once. The sample comprised PBMCs. These receptors were collected from a middle-aged man in good health and CMV-seronegative.

Concerning this clone: The sample contains more than one DNA sequence encoding this CDR3. The V gene is TRBV28, the J gene TRBJ2-3; TRBD1 might be the D (5 bases). Germline assignment: CDR1 MDHEN and CDR2 SYDVKM. V lost 3 bases and J lost 3, with 10 bases in between. CDR3 size: 14 residues. The CDR3 DNA is TGTGCCAGCAGTTTCGTCGCAGGGACAGATACGCAGTATTTT. It is translated as CASSFVAGTDTQYF.

This clone was seen a handful of times. The gene calls are TRBV7-2 and TRBJ1-1; maybe TRBD1 (6 bases). V dropped 7 bases and J dropped 4 bases, with 16 bases sitting between them. The CDR3 has 14 amino acids. CDR1 SGHTA and CDR2 FQGNSA come from the germline V gene. The CDR3, as DNA: TGTGCCAGCAAGCAGGACAGCCCGGGCACTGAAGCTTTCTTT. It encodes CASKQDSPGTEAFF.

The genes are TRBV28 and TRBJ1-2; 11 bases fit TRBD1. CDR1 is MDHEN and CDR2 is SYDVKM in the germline V gene. The trim removed 1 base at V and 8 bases at J, leaving 6 bases unmatched. The CDR3 consists of 15 residues. CDR3 DNA: TGTGCCAGCAGTTTATATGGACAGGGGGCGCGGGGCTACACCTTC. This translates into CASSLYGQGARGYTF.

This clone occurred a few times. The chain has TRBV11-2 and TRBJ2-5; TRBD2 matches at 9 bases. V lost 5 bases, J lost 8 bases, and 9 bases stayed unmatched. The CDR3 covers 14 residues. CDR1 is SGHAT and CDR2 is FQNNGV in the germline V gene. CDR3 coding DNA: TGTGCCAGCAGCCTAGGGACTAGCCGGGGCACCCAGTACTTC. Translation: CASSLGTSRGTQYF. Using reference TRBV11-2 and TRBJ2-5 for the parts outside the CDR3, the full variable domain is EAGVAQSPRYKIIEKRQSVAFWCNPISGHATLYWYQQILGQGPKLLIQFQNNGVVDDSQLPKDRFSAERLKGVDSTLKIQPAKLEDSAVYLCASSLGTSRGTQYFGPGTRLLVL.

This clone was counted a few times. The rearrangement joins TRBV6-4 to TRBJ2-1, with D possibly matching TRBD1 (5 bases). Trimming took 6 bases from V and 5 from J, leaving 11 bases between them. CDR3 length: 13 residues. Germline CDR1 MRHNA, CDR2 SNTAGT. Written as DNA, the CDR3 is TGTGCCAGCAGCCCCGACAGAGACAATGAGCAGTTCTTC. Translating gives CASSPDRDNEQFF.

This chain uses TRBV27 with TRBJ2-3; 11 bases are a match to TRBD2. The CDR3 spans 15 residues. The germline CDR1 and CDR2 sequences are MNHEY and SMNVEV (reference sequence). Trimming took 5 bases from V and 2 from J; bases not matched to a gene: 3. This chain's CDR3 is CASSAGLADTDTQYF. The CDR3 coding sequence is TGTGCCAGCAGTGCGGGACTAGCGGACACAGATACGCAGTATTTT.

This sequence joins TRBV28 and TRBJ1-1; tentative D call: TRBD1 (6 bases). There are 12 residues in the CDR3. V was clipped by 6 bases and J by 11 bases, with 16 bases between them. Germline assignment: CDR1 MDHEN and CDR2 SYDVKM. Here the CDR3 reads CASSDRSSSAFF. CDR3 coding DNA: TGTGCCAGCAGCGACAGGTCTTCGTCGGCTTTCTTT.

This clone was seen only a few times. This chain connects TRBV7-2 to TRBJ2-7; TRBD1 is a possible D gene (6 bases). Trimming removed 4 bases at V and 5 bases at J, with 21 bases between. This CDR3 region has 16 residues. Germline CDR1 SGHTA, CDR2 FQGNSA. This CDR3 reads CASSSKTGLAGNEQYF. DNA for the CDR3: TGTGCCAGCAGCTCGAAGACAGGACTGGCTGGCAACGAGCAGTACTTC.

The sample holds a few counts of this clone. The same CDR3 also results from other DNA sequences found in this sample. The rearrangement joins TRBV5-1 to TRBJ2-3; 12 nucleotides line up with TRBD2. V was clipped by 0 bases and J by 3 bases; unmatched bases: 5. CDR3 length: 17 residues. Germline values: CDR1 SGHRS, CDR2 YFSETQ. CDR3 nucleotides: TGCGCCAGCAGCTTGGTGGCTAGCGGGGGGGGAACAGATACGCAGTATTTT. Its translation is CASSLVASGGGTDTQYF.

In this sample, this clone turned up a few times. The chain uses TRBV5-1 and TRBJ1-2; possible D gene TRBD1, 6 bases. Trimming took off 0 bases at V and 8 bases at J, with 23 bases between the two ends. The length of the CDR3 is 17 residues. Germline lookup yields CDR1 SGHRS and CDR2 YFSETQ. CDR3 sequence (DNA): TGCGCCAGCAGCTTGGGCTTAATCGGGCAGGGGTATCTCGGCTACACCTTC. Translated, it gives CASSLGLIGQGYLGYTF.

This clone was detected only a few times. The chain joins TRBV23-1 to TRBJ2-2; D is unresolved. TRBV23-1 is labeled an ORF, and its function is uncertain. The CDR3 runs 14 residues. The V gene lost 6 bases and the J gene lost 4 bases, with 12 bases spanning the gap. The CDR3 loop is CASSTPNPTGELFF. As DNA, the CDR3 is TGCGCCAGCAGCACACCCAATCCCACCGGGGAGCTGTTTTTT.

Only a few counts were recorded for this clone. This chain uses TRBV2 with TRBJ2-2; D is unclear. The V and J ends lost 7 bases and 7 bases respectively, with 16 bases between them. This CDR3 spans 14 amino acids. The germline CDR1 and CDR2 sequences are SNHLY and FYNNEI. Written as DNA, the CDR3 is TGTGCCAGCACCCCCGAGTCGCGAAGCGGGGAGCTGTTTTTT. Translated: CASTPESRSGELFF.

This clone was seen a few times. The genes are TRBV7-2 and TRBJ1-2; a weak D match, TRBD1 (6 bases). Trimming took 2 bases from V and 4 from J, leaving 11 bases between them. The CDR3 consists of 14 residues. Germline loops: CDR1 SGHTA, CDR2 FQGNSA. CDR3 sequence (DNA): TGTGCCAGCAGCTTACGGGGGGCAATCTATGGCTACACCTTC. This encodes CASSLRGAIYGYTF.

This clone turned up a few times. The chain uses TRBV30 and TRBJ1-4, with a tentative D call TRBD1 (6 bases). The CDR3 consists of 13 residues. The germline V and J ends were trimmed by 5 bases and 3 bases, with 10 bases remaining between them. Germline-derived CDR1 and CDR2 are GTSNPN and SVGIG (reference sequence). The CDR3 here is CAWEQGSNEKLFF. CDR3 bases: TGTGCCTGGGAACAGGGATCTAATGAAAAACTGTTTTTT.

V is TRBV19 and J is TRBJ1-5; D unresolved. The CDR3 is 14 amino acids. Trimming left V 7 bases short and J 4 bases short, with 14 bases between. In germline, CDR1 is LNHDA, CDR2 SQIVND (reference sequence). Written as DNA, the CDR3 is TGTGCCAGTAACCCCCGGGGTTTTAATCAGCCCCAGCATTTT. Translating it yields CASNPRGFNQPQHF.

The gene calls are TRBV28 and TRBJ1-2, with 9 bases lining up with TRBD1. V shed 5 bases, J shed 7 bases, and the junction held 5 bases outside the gene matches. The CDR3 has 13 residues. From germline, CDR1 is MDHEN and CDR2 SYDVKM. The CDR3: CASSPGQGTGYTF. The CDR3, as DNA: TGTGCCAGCAGTCCAGGACAGGGGACTGGCTACACCTTC.

The gene calls are TRBV2 and TRBJ2-2; D is ambiguous. The CDR3 has 14 residues. Per the germline V gene, CDR1 is SNHLY and CDR2 is FYNNEI. V was trimmed by 2 bases and J by 1 base, leaving 5 bases between them. CDR3: CASSEIQNTGELFF. The DNA of the CDR3 is TGTGCCAGCAGTGAAATACAGAACACCGGGGAGCTGTTTTTT.

V usage is TRBV30 and J usage is TRBJ1-5; D remains ambiguous. Germline-derived CDR1 and CDR2 are GTSNPN and SVGIG (reference sequence). V gave up 0 bases and J gave up 7 bases, with 10 bases separating them. CDR3 size: 13 residues. The CDR3 region has the DNA TGTGCCTGGAGTGTAACAACCGGGCAGCCCCAGCATTTT. It encodes CAWSVTTGQPQHF.

The gene calls are TRBV19 and TRBJ2-1; 7 positions match TRBD2. After removal of 3 bases from V and 7 bases from J, the junction contained 3 bases not matched to a gene. Germline V gene data show CDR1 as LNHDA and CDR2 as SQIVND (reference sequence). CDR3 length equals 13 residues. The CDR3 DNA sequence: TGTGCCAGTAGTATTCTGGGGGGGAATGAGCAGTTCTTC. Its protein product is CASSILGGNEQFF. The variable domain in full, with the rest retrieved from reference TRBV19 and TRBJ2-1, is DGGITQSPKYLFRKEGQNVTLSCEQNLNHDAMYWYRQDPGQGLRLIYYSQIVNDFQKGDIAEGYSVSREKKESFPLTVTSAQKNPTAFYLCASSILGGNEQFFGPGTRLTVL.

V is TRBV7-6 and J is TRBJ1-1; a possible D gene is TRBD1 (5 bases). The CDR3 is 14 amino acids. CDR1 is SGHVS, CDR2 FNYEAQ, per germline. V lost 5 bases and J lost 4, with 14 bases in between. CDR3 coding DNA: TGTGCCAGCAGCAAACAGGAGGGGCGCACTGAAGCTTTCTTT. Amino acids: CASSKQEGRTEAFF.